The rows below give T cell receptor beta chains drawn from one sample of a study of T cell changes during pregnancy in multiple sclerosis. Clones were read by immunoSEQ multiplex PCR, and TCRdb kept only the in-frame ones, dropping some. The repertoire has tens of thousands of clones, 75% to 90% of them found once; the top ten carry over 7.5%. The sequences come from peripheral blood, collected after pregnancy. Source of these receptors: a female donor in good health, enrolled as a control in a pregnancy study. CDR3s include the opening cysteine and the closing phenylalanine or tryptophan. Clone size is stated in some rows and not others, as once, few, many or a class when expanded.

abundance | v_gene | CDR3aa
NA | TRBV15 | CATSSGGPADTQYF
NA | TRBV19 | CASSTRQGDTEAFF
NA | TRBV20-1 | CSATRTGEQYF
NA | TRBV5-1 | CASSSGTGNHEQYF
NA | TRBV6-1 | CASTHRGGVAEAFF
NA | TRBV19 | CASSFRQVHGYGYTF
NA | TRBV5-4 | CASSLALEMNTEAFF
NA | TRBV28 | CASSLVSGRTYEQYF
NA | TRBV11-2 | CASSLAPGVGGSTEAFF
NA | TRBV6-6 | CASRGPEGIGTF
once | TRBV4-3 | CASSQDLGGNYGYTF
once | TRBV18 | CASSPPPSGNEQFF
NA | TRBV11-3 | CASRSTGGRSGNTIYF
NA | TRBV6-5 | CASSARTGLTDTQYF
NA | TRBV6-6 | CASSNHGRGSGNTIYF